This T cell receptor beta chain was identified in a study of shared clonotypes between healthy human individuals. Study conclusions and caveats: Around 5% of naive CD4 clonotypes were common to four donors.

CDR3 length: 12 residues. The germline V gene has CDR1 LNHDA and CDR2 SQIVND (reference sequence). Remarks on this clone: What it binds is not known.

Profiling relied on immunoSEQ multiplex PCR, and the TCRdb table lists in-frame clones only, not all of them. The sample has some 500,000 clones, 95% to 96% seen once. This chain links TRBV19 with TRBJ1-1; TRBD1 agrees at 7 bases. The receptor comes from a woman in her twenties or thirties in good health. The sample taken for sequencing was naive CD4+ T cells sorted from blood. Subset meaning: CD45RA+ positively selected. CDR3 DNA sequence: TGTGCAGCGGAAGGGGGCGGCCCTGAAGCTTTCTTT. This translates into CAAEGGGPEAFF.